This entry concerns a single T cell receptor beta chain. The sample belongs to a study of blood T cell repertoires in COVID-19. Study in general: Acute and convalescent COVID-19 samples came from the United States, Italy and Spain. The cDNA or gDNA used as material had been derived from T cells, B-cell-depleted T cells, or PBMCs.

This CDR3 has 16 amino acids. J lost 5 bases, V lost 0 bases, and 7 bases had no gene match. The germline V gene encodes CDR1 SGHRS and CDR2 YFSETQ. Sequencing was performed with immunoSEQ multiplex PCR; in TCRdb, only in-frame clones are kept and a portion is missing. This sample has 45,000 to 70,000 clones, with approximately 90% found just once. Sequencing used peripheral blood. The rearrangement joins TRBV5-1 to TRBJ2-3, with 9 bases matching TRBD2. This clonotype was obtained from a woman aged 60-75 years with active or convalescent COVID-19. CDR3 DNA sequence: TGCGCCAGCAGCTTGGTTGCTAGCGGGGAGGTAGATACGCAGTATTTT. Translation: CASSLVASGEVDTQYF.